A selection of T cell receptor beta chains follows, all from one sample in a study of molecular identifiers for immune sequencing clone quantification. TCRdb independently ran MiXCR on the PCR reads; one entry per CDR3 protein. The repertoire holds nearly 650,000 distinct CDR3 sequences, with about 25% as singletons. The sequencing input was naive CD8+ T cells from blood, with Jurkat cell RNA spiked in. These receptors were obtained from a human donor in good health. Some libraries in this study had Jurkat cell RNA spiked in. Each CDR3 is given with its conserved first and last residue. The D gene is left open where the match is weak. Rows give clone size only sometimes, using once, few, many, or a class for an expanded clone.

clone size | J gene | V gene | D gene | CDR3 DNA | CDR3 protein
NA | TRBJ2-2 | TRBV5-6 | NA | TGTGCCAGCAGCTTGGGGACTGGCGGGTCTATAATCGGGGAGCTGTTTTTT | CASSLGTGGSIIGELFF
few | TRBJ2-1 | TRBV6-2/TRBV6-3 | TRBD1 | TGTGCCAGCATTCTGGACAGGCGAATTAGTGATGAGCAGTTCTTC | CASILDRRISDEQFF
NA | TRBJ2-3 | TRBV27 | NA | TGTGCCAGCAGTTTATCCCGAGGGAATACGCAGTATTTT | CASSLSRGNTQYF
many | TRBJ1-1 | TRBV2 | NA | TGTGCCAGCAGTGAAGCGCTGGGGGAACCTGAAGCTTTCTTT | CASSEALGEPEAFF
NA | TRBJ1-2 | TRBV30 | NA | TGTGCCTGGACCTCCGGACAGCTCTATGGCTACACCTTC | CAWTSGQLYGYTF
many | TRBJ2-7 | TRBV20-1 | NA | TGCAGTGCTGCGCCGACCTACGAGCAGTACTTC | CSAAPTYEQYF
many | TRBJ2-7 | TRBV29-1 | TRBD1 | TGCAGCGTTGAACTAAGACGCGGACAGGGGACTTACGAGCAGTACTTC | CSVELRRGQGTYEQYF
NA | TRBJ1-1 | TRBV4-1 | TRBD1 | TGCGCCAGCAGCCAAGTGGGACAGGGAAAGACTGAAGCTTTCTTT | CASSQVGQGKTEAFF
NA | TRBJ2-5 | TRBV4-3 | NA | TGCGCCAGCAGCCAAGATGTTTCGGGCAGGGTATTCCCAGAGACCCAGTACTTC | CASSQDVSGRVFPETQYF
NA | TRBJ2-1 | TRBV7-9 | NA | TGTGCCAGCAGCTCCAGAGGGGGGACCCACAATGAGCAGTTCTTC | CASSSRGGTHNEQFF
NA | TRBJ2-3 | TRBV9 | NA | TGTGCCAGCAGCGGGGGCCCCGGTAGGGTGGCAGATACGCAGTATTTT | CASSGGPGRVADTQYF
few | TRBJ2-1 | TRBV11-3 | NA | TGTGCCAGCAGCGAGGGACCGACAACTGAGCAGTTCTTC | CASSEGPTTEQFF
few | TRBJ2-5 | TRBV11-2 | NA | TGTGCCAGCAGCTTCGTAGAGCCCCAGTACTTC | CASSFVEPQYF
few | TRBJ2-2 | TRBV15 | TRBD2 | TGTGCCACCACCGATACTGATGGGACTAGCGAGAACACCGGGGAGCTGTTTTTT | CATTDTDGTSENTGELFF
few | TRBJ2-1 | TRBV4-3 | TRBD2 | TGCGCCAGCAGCCCTACCGGGACTAGCGGATACTACAGTGAGCAGTTCTTC | CASSPTGTSGYYSEQFF
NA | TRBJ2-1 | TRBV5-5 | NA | TGTGCCAGCAGCTCCCAGGGGAGGCCTGAGCAGTTCTTC | CASSSQGRPEQFF
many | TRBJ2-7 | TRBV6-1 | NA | TGTGCCAGCACCCTACAACTACCTACCTACGAGCAGTACTTC | CASTLQLPTYEQYF